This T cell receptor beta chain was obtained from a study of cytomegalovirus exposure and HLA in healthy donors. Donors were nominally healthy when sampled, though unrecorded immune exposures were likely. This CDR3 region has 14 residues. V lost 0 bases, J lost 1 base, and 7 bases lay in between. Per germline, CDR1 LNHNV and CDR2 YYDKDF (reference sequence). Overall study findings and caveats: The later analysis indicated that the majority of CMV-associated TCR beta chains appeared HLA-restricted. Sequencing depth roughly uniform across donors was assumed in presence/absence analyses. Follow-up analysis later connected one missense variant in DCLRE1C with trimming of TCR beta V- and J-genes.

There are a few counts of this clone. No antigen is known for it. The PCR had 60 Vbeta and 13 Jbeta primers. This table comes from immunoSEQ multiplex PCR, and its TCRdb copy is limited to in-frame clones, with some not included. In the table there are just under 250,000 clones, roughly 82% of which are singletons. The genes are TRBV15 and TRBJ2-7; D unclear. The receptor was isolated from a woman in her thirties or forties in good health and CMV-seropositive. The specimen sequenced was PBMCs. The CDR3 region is CATSREPQSYEQYF. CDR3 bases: TGTGCCACCAGCAGAGAACCCCAGTCCTACGAGCAGTACTTC.